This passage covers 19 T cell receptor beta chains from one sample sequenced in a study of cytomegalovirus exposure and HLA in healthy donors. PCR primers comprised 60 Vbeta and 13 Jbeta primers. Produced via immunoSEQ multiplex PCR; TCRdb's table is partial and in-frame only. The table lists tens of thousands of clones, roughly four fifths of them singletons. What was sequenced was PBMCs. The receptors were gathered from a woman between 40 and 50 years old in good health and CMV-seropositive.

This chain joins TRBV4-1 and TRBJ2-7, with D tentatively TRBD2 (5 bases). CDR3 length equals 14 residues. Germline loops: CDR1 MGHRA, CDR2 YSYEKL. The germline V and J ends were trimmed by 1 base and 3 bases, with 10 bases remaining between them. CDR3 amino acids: CASSQGTGIYEQYF. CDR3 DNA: TGCGCCAGCAGCCAAGGTACCGGGATCTACGAGCAGTACTTC.

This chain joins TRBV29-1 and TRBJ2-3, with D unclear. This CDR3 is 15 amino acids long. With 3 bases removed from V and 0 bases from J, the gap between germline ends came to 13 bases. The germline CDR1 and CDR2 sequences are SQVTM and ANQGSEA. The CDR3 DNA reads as TGCAGCGTTGATTCCGGTTTAACTAGCACAGATACGCAGTATTTT. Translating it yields CSVDSGLTSTDTQYF.

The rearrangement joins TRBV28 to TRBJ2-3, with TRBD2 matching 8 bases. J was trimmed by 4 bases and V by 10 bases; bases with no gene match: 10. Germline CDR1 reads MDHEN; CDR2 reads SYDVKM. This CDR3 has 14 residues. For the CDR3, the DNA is TGTGCCACCCGTCGGGGGGGCATCCCAGATACGCAGTATTTT. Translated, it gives CATRRGGIPDTQYF.

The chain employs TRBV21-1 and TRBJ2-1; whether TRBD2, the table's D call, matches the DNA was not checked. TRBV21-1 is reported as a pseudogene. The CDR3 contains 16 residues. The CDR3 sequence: CASSTSGGAAGNEQFF. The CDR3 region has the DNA TGTGCCAGCAGCACAAGCGGGGGGGCTGCCGGGAATGAGCAGTTCTTC.

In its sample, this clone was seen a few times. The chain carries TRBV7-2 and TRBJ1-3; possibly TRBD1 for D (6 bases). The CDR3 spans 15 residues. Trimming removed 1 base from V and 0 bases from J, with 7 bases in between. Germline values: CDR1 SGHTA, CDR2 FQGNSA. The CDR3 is CASSLGTASGNTIYF. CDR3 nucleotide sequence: TGTGCCAGCAGCTTAGGGACAGCCTCTGGAAACACCATATATTTT.

The CDR3 region has the DNA TGTGCCAGCAGCCCGGACAACCTCTGGGGCTACACCTTC. Amino acid sequence: CASSPDNLWGYTF. The V call is TRBV11-2, the J call TRBJ1-2; weak D call: TRBD1 (5 bases). The CDR3 has 13 amino acids. V gave up 5 bases and J gave up 8 bases, with 15 bases separating them. Germline lookup yields CDR1 SGHAT and CDR2 FQNNGV.

The DNA of the CDR3 is TGTGCCAGCAGCTTATCCGAGGACACCTTCTACGAGCAGTACTTC. It is translated as CASSLSEDTFYEQYF. The chain joins TRBV7-8 to TRBJ2-7; TRBD1 is a possible D gene (5 bases). CDR1 and CDR2 (germline): SGHVS, FQNEAQ. V dropped 2 bases and J dropped 3 bases, with 14 bases sitting between them. The CDR3 is made up of 15 amino acids.

The CDR3 region has the DNA TGTGCCAGCAGTGGACAGGATACGCAGTATTTT. It yields the protein CASSGQDTQYF. The chain is built from TRBV2 and TRBJ2-3, with D maybe TRBD1 (5 bases). CDR1 and CDR2 (germline): SNHLY, FYNNEI. The CDR3 is made up of 11 amino acids. With 4 bases removed from V and 6 bases from J, the gap between germline ends came to 5 bases.

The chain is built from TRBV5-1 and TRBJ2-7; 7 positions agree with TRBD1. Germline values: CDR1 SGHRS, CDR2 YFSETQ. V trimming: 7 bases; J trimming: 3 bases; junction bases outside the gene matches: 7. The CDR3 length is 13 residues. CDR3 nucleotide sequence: TGCGCCAGCCGAGACAGGGCAAGCTACGAGCAGTACTTC. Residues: CASRDRASYEQYF.

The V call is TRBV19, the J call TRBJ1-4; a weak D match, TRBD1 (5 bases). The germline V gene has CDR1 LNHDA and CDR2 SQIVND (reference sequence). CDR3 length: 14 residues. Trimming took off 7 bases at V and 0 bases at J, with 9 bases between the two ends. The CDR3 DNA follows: TGTGCCAGTACAGTCAGGGCAACTAATGAAAAACTGTTTTTT. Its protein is CASTVRATNEKLFF. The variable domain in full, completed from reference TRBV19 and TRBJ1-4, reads DGGITQSPKYLFRKEGQNVTLSCEQNLNHDAMYWYRQDPGQGLRLIYYSQIVNDFQKGDIAEGYSVSREKKESFPLTVTSAQKNPTAFYLCASTVRATNEKLFFGSGTQLSVL.

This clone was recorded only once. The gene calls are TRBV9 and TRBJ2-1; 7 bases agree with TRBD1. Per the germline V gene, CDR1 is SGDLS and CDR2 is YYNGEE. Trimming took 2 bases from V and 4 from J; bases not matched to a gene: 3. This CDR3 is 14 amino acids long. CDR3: CASSVDREYNEQFF. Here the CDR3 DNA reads TGTGCCAGCAGCGTCGACAGGGAGTACAATGAGCAGTTCTTC.

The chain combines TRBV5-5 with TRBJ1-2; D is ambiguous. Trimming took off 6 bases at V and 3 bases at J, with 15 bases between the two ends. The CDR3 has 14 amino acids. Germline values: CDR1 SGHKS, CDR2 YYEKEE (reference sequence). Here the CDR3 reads CASTLASGDYGYTF. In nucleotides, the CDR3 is TGTGCCAGCACTCTGGCCTCAGGTGACTATGGCTACACCTTC.

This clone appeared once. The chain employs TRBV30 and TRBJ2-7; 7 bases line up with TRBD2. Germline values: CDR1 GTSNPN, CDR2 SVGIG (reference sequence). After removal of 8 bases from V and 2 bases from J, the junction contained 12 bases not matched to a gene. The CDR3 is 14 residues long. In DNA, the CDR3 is TGTGCCCCCCCCGCGGCGGGGGAGGCCTACGAGCAGTACTTC. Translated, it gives CAPPAAGEAYEQYF.

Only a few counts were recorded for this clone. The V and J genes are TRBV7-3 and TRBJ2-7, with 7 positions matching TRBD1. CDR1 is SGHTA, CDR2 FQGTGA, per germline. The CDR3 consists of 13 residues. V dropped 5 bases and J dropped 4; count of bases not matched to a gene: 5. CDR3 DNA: TGTGCCAGCAGCGTGTCACAGGGGTACGAGCAGTACTTC. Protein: CASSVSQGYEQYF.

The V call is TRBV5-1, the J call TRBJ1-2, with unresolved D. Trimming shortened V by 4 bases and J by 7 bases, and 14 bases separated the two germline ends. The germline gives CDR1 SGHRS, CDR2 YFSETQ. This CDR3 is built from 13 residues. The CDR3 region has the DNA TGCGCCAGCAGCCGTGGAGAGACCAGTGGCTACACCTTC. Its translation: CASSRGETSGYTF.

CDR3 region: CASSFTTTVYEQYF. The CDR3 region has the DNA TGTGCCAGCAGTTTTACGACTACCGTCTACGAGCAGTACTTC. This chain joins TRBV28 and TRBJ2-7, with D possibly TRBD2 on 5 matching bases. V lost 3 bases, J lost 3 bases, and 12 bases lay in between. Germline V gives CDR1 MDHEN, CDR2 SYDVKM. This CDR3 comprises 14 residues.

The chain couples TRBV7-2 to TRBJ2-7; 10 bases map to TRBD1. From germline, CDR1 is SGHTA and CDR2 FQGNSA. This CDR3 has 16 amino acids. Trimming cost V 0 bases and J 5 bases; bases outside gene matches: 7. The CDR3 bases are TGTGCCAGCAGCTTAGCCGGGACAGGGGTTATCAACGAGCAGTACTTC. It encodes CASSLAGTGVINEQYF.

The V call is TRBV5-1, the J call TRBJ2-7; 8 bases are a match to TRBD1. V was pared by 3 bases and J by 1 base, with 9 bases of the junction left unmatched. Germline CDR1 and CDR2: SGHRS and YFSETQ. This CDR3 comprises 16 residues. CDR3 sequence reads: CASSSSRTGGSYEQYF. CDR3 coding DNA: TGCGCCAGCAGCTCGTCTCGAACAGGGGGGTCCTACGAGCAGTACTTC. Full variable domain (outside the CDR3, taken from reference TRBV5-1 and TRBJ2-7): KAGVTQTPRYLIKTRGQQVTLSCSPISGHRSVSWYQQTPGQGLQFLFEYFSETQRNKGNFPGRFSGRQFSNSRSEMNVSTLELGDSALYLCASSSSRTGGSYEQYFGPGTRLTVT.

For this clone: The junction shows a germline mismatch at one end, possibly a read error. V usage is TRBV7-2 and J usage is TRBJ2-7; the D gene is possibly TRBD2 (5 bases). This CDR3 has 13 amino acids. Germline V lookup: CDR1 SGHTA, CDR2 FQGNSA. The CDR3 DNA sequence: TGTGCCAGCCGAGGAGGAACCTCCTCCGAGCAGTACTTC. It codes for CASRGGTSSEQYF.